This T cell receptor beta chain is from a study of blood T cell repertoires in COVID-19. Study overall: Samples came from the United States, Italy and Spain, spanning acute and convalescent COVID-19.

The CDR3 is 13 amino acids. Trimming pared 11 bases from V and 5 bases from J, leaving 16 bases between. The germline CDR1 and CDR2 sequences are WNHNN and SYGVQD (reference sequence). As handled by the study authors: Estimated nucleated cell counts came from reference gene primer amplification. Profiled with immunoSEQ multiplex PCR; TCRdb holds only in-frame clones, not every one. V and J calls and clone size are copied from that table; D and trimming were computed from the DNA. The sample consists of roughly 200,000 clones, 80% to 90% of them appearing once. The chain joins TRBV10-1 to TRBJ1-3; D perhaps matches TRBD1 (6 bases). This clonotype was obtained from a human donor with active or convalescent COVID-19. The donor label of this sample is uncertain. The specimen was peripheral blood. CDR3 sequence: CAFDRLRRNTIYF. As DNA, the CDR3 is TGCGCCTTTGACAGGTTACGTCGAAACACCATATATTTT.